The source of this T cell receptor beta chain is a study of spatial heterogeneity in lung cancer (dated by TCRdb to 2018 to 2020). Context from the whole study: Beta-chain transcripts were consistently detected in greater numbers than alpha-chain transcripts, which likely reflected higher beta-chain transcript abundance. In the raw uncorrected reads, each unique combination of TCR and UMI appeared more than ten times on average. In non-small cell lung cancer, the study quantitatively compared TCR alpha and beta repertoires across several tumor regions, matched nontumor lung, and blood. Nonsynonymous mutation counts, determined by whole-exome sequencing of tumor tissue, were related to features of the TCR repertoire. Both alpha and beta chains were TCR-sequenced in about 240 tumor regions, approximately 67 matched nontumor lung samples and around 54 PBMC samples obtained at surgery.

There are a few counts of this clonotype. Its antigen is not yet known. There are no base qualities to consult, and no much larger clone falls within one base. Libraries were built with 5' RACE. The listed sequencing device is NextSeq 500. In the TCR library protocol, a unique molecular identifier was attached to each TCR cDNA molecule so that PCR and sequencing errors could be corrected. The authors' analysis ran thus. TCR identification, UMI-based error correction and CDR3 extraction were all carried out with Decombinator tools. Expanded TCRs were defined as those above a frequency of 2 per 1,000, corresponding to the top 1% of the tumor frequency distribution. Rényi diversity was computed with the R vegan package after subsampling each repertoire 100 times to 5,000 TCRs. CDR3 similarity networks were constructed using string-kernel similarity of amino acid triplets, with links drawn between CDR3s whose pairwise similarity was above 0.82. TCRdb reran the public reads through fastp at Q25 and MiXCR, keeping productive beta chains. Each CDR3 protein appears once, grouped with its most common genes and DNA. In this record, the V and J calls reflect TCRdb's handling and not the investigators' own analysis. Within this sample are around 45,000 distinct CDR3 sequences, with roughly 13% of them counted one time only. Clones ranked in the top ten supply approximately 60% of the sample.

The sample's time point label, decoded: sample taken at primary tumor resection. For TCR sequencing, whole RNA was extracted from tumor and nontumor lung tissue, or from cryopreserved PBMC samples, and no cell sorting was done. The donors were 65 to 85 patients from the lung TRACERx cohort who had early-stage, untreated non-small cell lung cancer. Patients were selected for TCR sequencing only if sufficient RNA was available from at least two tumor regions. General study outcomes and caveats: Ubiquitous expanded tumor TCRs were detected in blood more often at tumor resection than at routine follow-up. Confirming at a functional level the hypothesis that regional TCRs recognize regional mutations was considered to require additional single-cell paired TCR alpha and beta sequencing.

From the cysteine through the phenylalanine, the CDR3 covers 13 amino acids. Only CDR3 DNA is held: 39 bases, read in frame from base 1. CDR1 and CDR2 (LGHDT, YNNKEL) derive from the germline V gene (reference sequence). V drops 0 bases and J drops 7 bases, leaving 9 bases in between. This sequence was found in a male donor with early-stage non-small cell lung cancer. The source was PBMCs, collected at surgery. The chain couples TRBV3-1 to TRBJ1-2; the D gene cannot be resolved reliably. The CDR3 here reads CASSQDTNSGYTF. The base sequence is TGTGCCAGCAGCCAAGATACTAATAGTGGCTACACCTTC.